The 23 T cell receptor beta chains listed next were all sequenced from one sample in a study of post-analysis software for immune sequencing data. Overall study results and limits: With TRBV5-6, TRBV5-1 and TRBV20-1 included, five TRBV segments were more frequent in patients than in controls.

Their recognized antigens are unknown. cDNA libraries of TCR beta carried unique molecular identifiers. In TCRdb, the PCR reads were re-called with MiXCR into one record per CDR3 protein. The sample shows over 300,000 distinct CDR3 sequences, less than 35% of them seen only once. The specimen was blood. Receptor source: a girl between 5 and 17 years old with multiple sclerosis.

The genes are TRBV5-1 and TRBJ2-5; 11 bases align to TRBD2. There are 17 residues in the CDR3. V shed 0 bases and J 2 bases; nucleotides not matched to a gene: 6. Germline V gene lookup returns CDR1 SGHRS and CDR2 YFSETQ. CDR3 residues: CASSLATSGGLQETQYF. The CDR3 nucleotides read TGCGCCAGCAGCTTGGCCACTAGCGGGGGATTACAAGAGACCCAGTACTTC. Full variable domain (remainder filled in from reference TRBV5-1 and TRBJ2-5): KAGVTQTPRYLIKTRGQQVTLSCSPISGHRSVSWYQQTPGQGLQFLFEYFSETQRNKGNFPGRFSGRQFSNSRSEMNVSTLELGDSALYLCASSLATSGGLQETQYFGPGTRLLVL.

The chain links TRBV2 to TRBJ1-1, with unresolved D. CDR1 is SNHLY and CDR2 is FYNNEI in the germline V gene. This CDR3 comprises 11 residues. V was pared by 0 bases and J by 6 bases, with 2 bases between. Here the CDR3 DNA reads TGTGCCAGCAGTGAAGCGCCTGAAGCTTTCTTT. Translating it yields CASSEAPEAFF.

Concerning this clonotype itself: Compared with germline, one end of the junction differs, possibly owing to a read error. This chain joins TRBV7-2 and TRBJ2-6, with D perhaps TRBD1 (6 bases). Germline CDR1 reads SGHTA; CDR2 reads FQGNSA. This CDR3 contains 14 residues. CDR3 amino acids: CAGEGDSGANVRTF. The CDR3 DNA reads TGTGCCGGCGAGGGGGATTCTGGGGCCAACGTCCGGACTTTC.

Only a few counts were recorded for this clonotype. The chain links TRBV20-1 to TRBJ2-7; 7 positions agree with TRBD1. The CDR3 length is 14 residues. Unmatched junction bases numbered 10, after V lost 5 bases and J lost 3 bases. Per the germline V gene, CDR1 is DFQATT and CDR2 is SNEGSKA (reference sequence). In nucleotides, the CDR3 is TGCAGTGCTGACAGCCGGGACAGACACTACGAGCAGTACTTC. It yields the protein CSADSRDRHYEQYF.

This chain joins TRBV7-6 and TRBJ2-5; 7 bases agree with TRBD1. The CDR3 contains 12 residues. Per germline, CDR1 SGHVS and CDR2 FNYEAQ. V lost 1 base, J lost 9 bases, and 2 bases stayed unmatched. The CDR3 nucleotides are TGTGCCAGCAGCTTAGATACAGGGGCCCAGTACTTC. Translating gives CASSLDTGAQYF.

The chain joins TRBV4-1 to TRBJ1-1; the match to TRBD1 covers 12 bases. V trimming: 4 bases; J trimming: 3 bases; junction bases outside the gene matches: 3. Germline CDR1 and CDR2: MGHRA and YSYEKL. The CDR3 has 15 amino acids. The CDR3 DNA follows: TGCGCCAGCAGCCGTGGGGACAGGGGGCACACTGAAGCTTTCTTT. Amino acids: CASSRGDRGHTEAFF.

The count of this clonotype is one. The chain couples TRBV2 to TRBJ2-1; D may be TRBD1 (5 bases). The V gene's germline CDR1 is SNHLY and CDR2 FYNNEI. There are 15 residues in the CDR3. Deletions cut 5 bases from V and 6 bases from J, with 17 bases between. CDR3 in amino acids: CASSRKGILGNEQFF. In DNA form, the CDR3 reads TGTGCCAGCAGTAGAAAGGGGATACTGGGCAATGAGCAGTTCTTC.

The chain links TRBV7-8 to TRBJ2-7, with 8 positions matching TRBD1. The trim removed 5 bases at V and 0 bases at J, leaving 9 bases unmatched. The germline V gene encodes CDR1 SGHVS and CDR2 FQNEAQ. The CDR3 is 16 amino acids. CDR3 protein: CASSIGPGQDSYEQYF. DNA for the CDR3: TGTGCCAGCAGCATTGGTCCGGGACAGGACTCCTACGAGCAGTACTTC.

The J gene is TRBJ2-5, the V gene TRBV12-3 or TRBV12-4; TRBD1 or TRBD2 may be the D gene (6 bases each). The CDR3 has 14 amino acids. Between the trimmed V and J ends, which lost 8 bases and 5 bases, there was a span of 18 bases. The CDR3: CASGSTGGGETQYF. For the CDR3, the DNA is TGTGCCAGCGGTTCGACAGGAGGGGGGGAGACCCAGTACTTC.

This sequence joins TRBV5-1 and TRBJ1-2; D unclear. Between the trimmed V and J ends, which lost 0 bases and 3 bases, there was a span of 3 bases. The CDR3 contains 12 residues. Germline V gene sequence: CDR1 SGHRS, CDR2 YFSETQ. The CDR3 sequence is CASSLDDYGYTF. In DNA form, the CDR3 reads TGCGCCAGCAGCTTGGATGACTATGGCTACACCTTC.

This chain joins TRBV12-3 or TRBV12-4 and TRBJ2-1, with 7 bases lining up with TRBD1. The J segment lost 9 bases and the V segment lost 4 bases, leaving 6 bases of the junction unmatched. The CDR3 is made up of 13 amino acids. CDR3: CASSSYRGSEQFF. The CDR3 DNA reads as TGTGCCAGCAGTTCCTACAGGGGCAGTGAGCAGTTCTTC.

This clonotype was seen more than once but under ten times. The rearrangement uses TRBV10-3 and TRBJ2-5; the D is unclear. V lost 3 bases and J lost 1, with 12 bases in between. The germline V gene has CDR1 ENHRY and CDR2 SYGVKD. The CDR3 totals 15 residues. CDR3 in amino acids: CAISDPLDGQETQYF. CDR3 DNA sequence: TGTGCCATCAGTGACCCATTGGACGGCCAAGAGACCCAGTACTTC.

This chain connects TRBV7-9 to TRBJ1-2; possible D gene TRBD1, 6 bases. This CDR3 has 15 amino acids. Trimming removed 2 bases from V and 0 bases from J, with 10 bases in between. Germline V lookup: CDR1 SEHNR, CDR2 FQNEAQ (reference sequence). The CDR3 loop is CASSLTQGPNYGYTF. The DNA of the CDR3 is TGTGCCAGCAGCTTAACACAGGGCCCTAACTATGGCTACACCTTC.

Only one count was recorded for this clonotype. The CDR3 here is CASSPLGGSTGWYEQYF. The CDR3 DNA reads TGTGCCAGCAGCCCGCTTGGGGGGTCAACAGGGTGGTACGAGCAGTACTTC. The J gene is TRBJ2-7, the V gene TRBV7-9; TRBD1 or TRBD2 may be the D gene (6 bases each). With 5 bases removed from V and 4 bases from J, the gap between germline ends came to 24 bases. The CDR3 spans 17 residues. From germline, CDR1 is SEHNR and CDR2 FQNEAQ (reference sequence).

The genes are TRBV7-2 and TRBJ2-1; D gene uncertain. Germline V gene lookup returns CDR1 SGHTA and CDR2 FQGNSA. Trimming pared 8 bases from V and 0 bases from J, leaving 17 bases between. This CDR3 contains 16 residues. CDR3 DNA sequence: TGTGCCAGCCTTCCCCTTTTGGGTTACTCCTACAATGAGCAGTTCTTC. It yields the protein CASLPLLGYSYNEQFF.

In its sample, this clonotype was seen a few times. V gene TRBV4-3 combines with J gene TRBJ2-3; D unclear. Germline V gene data show CDR1 as LGHNA and CDR2 as YSLEER. The V gene lost 3 bases and the J gene lost 2 bases, with 9 bases spanning the gap. The CDR3 is 14 amino acids. The DNA for the CDR3 is TGCGCCAGCAGCCAGGACGTGACCACAGATACGCAGTATTTT. Protein: CASSQDVTTDTQYF.

This clonotype was seen only a few times. The rearrangement joins TRBV12-3 or TRBV12-4 to TRBJ1-1; D perhaps matches TRBD1 (5 bases). CDR3 size: 13 residues. The ends were cut back, 2 bases at V and 5 bases at J, with 9 bases in the middle. CDR3 region: CASSLWGGTEAFF. CDR3 sequence (DNA): TGTGCCAGCAGTTTATGGGGCGGTACTGAAGCTTTCTTT.

The V gene is TRBV5-1, the J gene TRBJ1-1, with 10 bases lining up with TRBD1. Per the germline V gene, CDR1 is SGHRS and CDR2 is YFSETQ. Germline trimming cut 4 bases from V and 4 bases from J; bases unmatched to any gene: 7. The CDR3 totals 15 residues. The CDR3 is CASSQGTGVFTEAFF. In DNA form, the CDR3 reads TGCGCCAGCAGCCAAGGGACAGGGGTGTTCACTGAAGCTTTCTTT.

This sequence joins TRBV7-2 and TRBJ1-1, with a possible D match to TRBD1 (5 bases). Germline CDR1 SGHTA, CDR2 FQGNSA. V lost 1 base and J lost 4, with 19 bases in between. CDR3 length equals 17 residues. CDR3 sequence: CASSLVRGGLSSTEAFF. In nucleotides, the CDR3 is TGTGCCAGCAGCTTAGTAAGGGGAGGTCTTTCTAGCACTGAAGCTTTCTTT. The whole variable domain, remainder taken from reference TRBV7-2 and TRBJ1-1, is GAGVSQSPSNKVTEKGKDVELRCDPISGHTALYWYRQSLGQGLEFLIYFQGNSAPDKSGLPSDRFSAERTGGSVSTLTIQRTQQEDSAVYLCASSLVRGGLSSTEAFFGQGTRLTVV.

The chain recombines TRBV7-9 with TRBJ2-7; a weak D match, TRBD1 (5 bases). With 5 bases removed from V and 2 bases from J, the gap between germline ends came to 16 bases. The CDR3 sequence is 15 residues long. Germline V gene data show CDR1 as SEHNR and CDR2 as FQNEAQ (reference sequence). The CDR3 DNA sequence: TGTGCCAGCAGCAAATCGGACATCGGTACCTACGAGCAGTACTTC. It codes for CASSKSDIGTYEQYF.

This clonotype was detected a few times. The chain joins TRBV6-2 or TRBV6-3 to TRBJ2-7; TRBD1 aligns across 8 bases. This CDR3 is 14 amino acids long. The V segment lost 2 bases and the J segment 7 bases; nucleotides outside the gene matches: 7. Germline-derived CDR1 and CDR2 are MNHEY and SVGEGT. CDR3 DNA sequence: TGTGCCAGCAGTTACCCAGAGACAGGGGATGAGCAGTACTTC. This codes for CASSYPETGDEQYF.

In this sample, this clonotype turned up many times. CDR3 sequence reads: CASSLVSPSTDTQYF. CDR3 nucleotides: TGCGCCAGCAGCTTGGTGAGTCCCTCCACAGATACGCAGTATTTT. This chain links TRBV5-1 with TRBJ2-3; no clear D. Germline-derived CDR1 and CDR2 are SGHRS and YFSETQ. The CDR3 is 15 residues long. V gave up 0 bases and J gave up 2 bases, with 10 bases separating them.

Only a few counts were recorded for this clonotype. The rearrangement joins TRBV4-2 to TRBJ2-5, with 9 bases identical to TRBD2. This CDR3 region has 15 residues. Germline V gene sequence: CDR1 LGHNA, CDR2 YNFKEQ. Losses at the gene ends were 1 base for V and 0 bases for J; bases not matched to a gene: 0. The CDR3 bases are TGTGCCAGCAGCCAAGGGACTAGCGACCAAGAGACCCAGTACTTC. It specifies CASSQGTSDQETQYF.